The entry below gives a single T cell receptor (beta chain) sequence along with its context. Its antigen is unknown. This specimen belongs to a study of T cell responses to AZD1222 COVID-19 vaccine. Findings of the study overall: Vaccine-associated CD4 TCRs spanned spike, dominant at 160-218 and 743-854.

Here immunoSEQ multiplex PCR was the method, and the copy in TCRdb shows in-frame clones only, minus some. Here the sample spans tens of thousands of clones, 75% to 95% being singletons. The sequenced sample was peripheral blood, obtained 28 days after the second dose of the MenACWY control vaccine. This receptor was obtained from an adult who received the MenACWY meningococcal vaccine as a control.

The CDR3 region has the DNA TGTGCCAGCAGAAGGGGGCAGAATCAGCCCCAGCATTTT. Residues: CASRRGQNQPQHF. J is TRBJ1-5 and V is TRBV7-2; 7 bases line up with TRBD1. The CDR3 covers 13 residues. CDR1 and CDR2 from the germline V gene are SGHTA and FQGNSA. J gave up 4 bases and V 6 bases, and 3 bases lay outside the gene matches. Based on the CDR3 plus reference TRBV7-2 and TRBJ1-5, the full variable domain is GAGVSQSPSNKVTEKGKDVELRCDPISGHTALYWYRQSLGQGLEFLIYFQGNSAPDKSGLPSDRFSAERTGGSVSTLTIQRTQQEDSAVYLCASRRGQNQPQHFGDGTRLSIL.